The source of this TCR beta chain is a study of OX40 agonist ivuxolimab in advanced cancers. Across the study: The treatment was a fully human IgG2 OX40 agonist, ivuxolimab. Each patient was given ivuxolimab into a vein every 2 weeks, at 0.01 to 10 mg/kg. Study-wide findings and caveats: Individuals who were partial responders at 0.1-3.0 mg/kg had clonal expansion that ranked among the lowest.

Per the germline V gene, CDR1 is MNHNY and CDR2 is SVGAGI (reference sequence). The CDR3 has 14 amino acids. V shed 11 bases, J shed 1 base, and the junction held 8 bases outside the gene matches. On this clone: Its specificity is not known.

Peripheral blood came from all dose cohorts at three timepoints. Generated by immunoSEQ multiplex PCR, the TCRdb table keeps only in-frame clones and is missing some. The profile covers some 62,000 clones, with around 90% appearing a single time and roughly 0.56% taken by the ten largest. The chain couples TRBV6-6 to TRBJ1-5; 7 positions agree with TRBD1. Sequenced material: CD4+ or CD8+ T cells sorted from blood, taken in a trial of the OX40 agonist ivuxolimab. This TCR was recovered from an adult with an advanced solid tumor such as melanoma, head and neck, liver or kidney cancer. CDR3 region: CASRDSWSNQPQHF. The CDR3 DNA follows: TGTGCCTCCAGGGACAGTTGGAGCAATCAGCCCCAGCATTTT.